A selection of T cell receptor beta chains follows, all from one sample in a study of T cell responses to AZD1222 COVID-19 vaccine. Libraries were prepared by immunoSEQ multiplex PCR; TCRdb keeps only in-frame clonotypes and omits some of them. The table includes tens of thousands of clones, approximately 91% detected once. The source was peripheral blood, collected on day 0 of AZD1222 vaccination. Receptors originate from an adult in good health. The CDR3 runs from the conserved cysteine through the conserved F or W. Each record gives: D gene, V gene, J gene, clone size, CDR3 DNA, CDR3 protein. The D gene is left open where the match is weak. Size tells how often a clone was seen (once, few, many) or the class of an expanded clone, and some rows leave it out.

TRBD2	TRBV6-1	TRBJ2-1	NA	TGTGCCAGCAGTGAGAAGTGGAGCGGGAGCATAAGCAATGAGCAGTTCTTC	CASSEKWSGSISNEQFF
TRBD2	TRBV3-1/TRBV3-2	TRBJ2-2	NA	TGTGCCAGCAGCCAAGGAGGGAGGGCCGGGGAGCTGTTTTTT	CASSQGGRAGELFF
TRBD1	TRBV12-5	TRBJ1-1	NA	TGTGCTAGTGGTTTCAACCCCGGGACAGTGAACACTGAAGCTTTCTTT	CASGFNPGTVNTEAFF
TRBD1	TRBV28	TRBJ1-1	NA	TGTGCCAGCGGACAGGGTGACACTGAAGCTTTCTTT	CASGQGDTEAFF
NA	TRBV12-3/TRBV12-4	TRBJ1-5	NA	TGTGCCAGCAGTTCGCCCTATAATCAGCCCCAGCATTTT	CASSSPYNQPQHF
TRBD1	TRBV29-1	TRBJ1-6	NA	TGCAGCGTTAGGGACAGCGATAATTCACCCCTCCACTTT	CSVRDSDNSPLHF
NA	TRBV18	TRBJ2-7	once	TGTGCCAGCTCACCATTAGGCTCTTTTTCAGACGAGCAGTACTTC	CASSPLGSFSDEQYF
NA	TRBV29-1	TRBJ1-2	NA	TGCAGCGTTGAACGAGGGCAGGCGGATGGCTACACCTTC	CSVERGQADGYTF
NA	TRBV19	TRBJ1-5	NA	TGTGCCAGCGGGGGGACGGGTAGCAATCAGCCCCAGCATTTT	CASGGTGSNQPQHF
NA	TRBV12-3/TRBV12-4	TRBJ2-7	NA	TGTGCCAGCAGCCTATACGAGCAGTACTTC	CASSLYEQYF
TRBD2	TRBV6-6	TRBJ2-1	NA	TGTGCCAGCTCAGGGCGGGAGGGCTACAATGAGCAGTTCTTC	CASSGREGYNEQFF
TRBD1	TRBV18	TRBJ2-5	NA	TGTGCCAGCTCACCATCTCTTACAGGGGTAAGAGAGACCCAGTACTTC	CASSPSLTGVRETQYF
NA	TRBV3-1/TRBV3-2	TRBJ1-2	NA	TGTGCCAGCAGCCAAGAGGTTAAGGAAAATTCTAACTATGGCTACACCTTC	CASSQEVKENSNYGYTF
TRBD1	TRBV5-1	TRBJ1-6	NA	TGCGCCAGCAGCCATGAGACAGGGACCGGTTCACCCCTCCACTTT	CASSHETGTGSPLHF
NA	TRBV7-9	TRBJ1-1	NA	TGTGCCAGCATGGGAGTGGGGGTTAACACTGAAGCTTTCTTT	CASMGVGVNTEAFF
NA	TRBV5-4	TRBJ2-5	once	TGTGCCAGCAGCCATCCACGGGGAGCTAGCCAAGAGACCCAGTACTTC	CASSHPRGASQETQYF
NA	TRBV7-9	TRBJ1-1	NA	TGTGCCAGCATGATGACAACAGGCAACACTGAAGCTTTCTTT	CASMMTTGNTEAFF
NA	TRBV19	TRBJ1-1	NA	TGTGCCAGTAGTAAGACAGTTATGAACACTGAAGCTTTCTTT	CASSKTVMNTEAFF
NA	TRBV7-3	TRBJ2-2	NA	TGTGCCAGCAGCCCTAACAGAGACCCCACCGGGGAGCTGTTTTTT	CASSPNRDPTGELFF
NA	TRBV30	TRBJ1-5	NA	TGTGCCTGGAGTATGACGCTCAATCAGCCCCAGCATTTT	CAWSMTLNQPQHF
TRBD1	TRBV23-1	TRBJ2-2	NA	TGCGCCAGCAGTCTAGGGGACAGGGCTCTAACCGGGGAGCTGTTTTTT	CASSLGDRALTGELFF
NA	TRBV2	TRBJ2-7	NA	TGTGCCAGCATTAACCGGGACACCCGTGGCTACGAGCAGTACTTC	CASINRDTRGYEQYF
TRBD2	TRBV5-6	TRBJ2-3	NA	TGTGCCAGCAGCTCCCTATCAGACGGGCGGGAGGGCTTAGCAGATACGCAGTATTTT	CASSSLSDGREGLADTQYF
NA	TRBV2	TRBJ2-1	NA	TGTGCCAGCAGTGAAGAGGGGGAGCAGTTCTTC	CASSEEGEQFF
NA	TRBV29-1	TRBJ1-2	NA	TGCAGCGTTACAGCGAACTATGGCTACACCTTC	CSVTANYGYTF
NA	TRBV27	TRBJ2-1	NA	TGTGCCAGCAGTTTCTCGGACTGGGGTGAGCAGTTCTTC	CASSFSDWGEQFF
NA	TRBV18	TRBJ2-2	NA	TGTGCCAGCTCACCACTGGGGATCGGAGACACCGGGGAGCTGTTTTTT	CASSPLGIGDTGELFF
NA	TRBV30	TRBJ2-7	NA	TGTGCCTGGAGTGGGACCTACGAGCAGTACTTC	CAWSGTYEQYF
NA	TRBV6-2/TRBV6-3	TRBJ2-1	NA	TGTGCCAGCAGTCGGCACAATGAGCAGTTCTTC	CASSRHNEQFF
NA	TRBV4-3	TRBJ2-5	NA	TGCGCCAGCAGCCGGGTCCCAATACAAGAGACCCAGTACTTC	CASSRVPIQETQYF
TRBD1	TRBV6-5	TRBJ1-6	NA	TGTGCCAGCAGACGTGGGACAGCTGATTCACCCCTCCACTTT	CASRRGTADSPLHF
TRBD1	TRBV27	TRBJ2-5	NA	TGTGCCAGCACTTTGACGGGACAGGGAGAAGAGACCCAGTACTTC	CASTLTGQGEETQYF
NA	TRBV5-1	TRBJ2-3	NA	TGCGCCAGCAGCTGGGGAAGCAGCACAGATACGCAGTATTTT	CASSWGSSTDTQYF
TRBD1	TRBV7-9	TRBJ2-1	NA	TGTGCCAGCAGGGGACAGAGCTCCTACAATGAGCAGTTCTTC	CASRGQSSYNEQFF
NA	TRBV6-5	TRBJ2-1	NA	TGTGCCAGCAGTTACGATCCCGGGACTCACAATGAGCAGTTCTTC	CASSYDPGTHNEQFF
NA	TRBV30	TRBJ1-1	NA	TGTGCCTGGAGTCTGGCGATTGAAGCTTTCTTT	CAWSLAIEAFF
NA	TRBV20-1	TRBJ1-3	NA	TGCAGTGCTGCCCTTAGAAACACCATATATTTT	CSAALRNTIYF
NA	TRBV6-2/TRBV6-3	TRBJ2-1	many	TGTGCCAGCAGCCAAACTAGCCTCAATGAGCAGTTCTTC	CASSQTSLNEQFF
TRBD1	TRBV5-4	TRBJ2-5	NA	TGTGCCAGCAGCTTGGGATCCGACAGGGCTCAAGAGACCCAGTACTTC	CASSLGSDRAQETQYF
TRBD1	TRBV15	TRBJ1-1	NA	TGTGCCACCAGCAACACAGGGGGTGATGAAGCTTTCTTT	CATSNTGGDEAFF
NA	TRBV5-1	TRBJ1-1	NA	TGCGCCAGCAGCTTGTTGGGGGAATTGAACACTGAAGCTTTCTTT	CASSLLGELNTEAFF
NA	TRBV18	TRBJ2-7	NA	TGTGCCAGCTCACCACTACAGGAGCCCTACGAGCAGTACTTC	CASSPLQEPYEQYF
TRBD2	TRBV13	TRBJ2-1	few	TGTGCCAGCAGCCTTAGGACTAGCGGGAGTTCGAATGAGCAGTTCTTC	CASSLRTSGSSNEQFF
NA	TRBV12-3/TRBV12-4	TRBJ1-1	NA	TGTGCCAGCAGTCTACGACAGGCTGAAGCTTTCTTT	CASSLRQAEAFF
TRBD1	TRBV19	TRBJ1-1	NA	TGTGCCAGTAGTATAGGACAGGGTATCGCTGAAGCTTTCTTT	CASSIGQGIAEAFF
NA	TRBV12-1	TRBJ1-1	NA	TGTGCCAGCAGTGGACCGCCGGACACTGAAGCTTTCTTT	CASSGPPDTEAFF
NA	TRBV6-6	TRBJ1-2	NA	TGTGCCAGCGGAAGCTTGTCGGACAGCTCTAACTATGGCTACACCTTC	CASGSLSDSSNYGYTF
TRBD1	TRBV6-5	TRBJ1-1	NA	TGTGCCAGCAGCTTACAGGGGGCTAAGAACACTGAAGCTTTCTTT	CASSLQGAKNTEAFF
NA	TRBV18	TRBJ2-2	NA	TGTGCCAGCTCACCCGTTGGGACCGGGGAGCTGTTTTTT	CASSPVGTGELFF
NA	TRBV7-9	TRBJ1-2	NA	TGTGCCAGCAGCCCGGGACCCACGATCACCTTC	CASSPGPTITF
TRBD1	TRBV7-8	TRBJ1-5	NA	TGTGCCAGCAGCCTCAATTACAGGGGGCATCAGCCCCAGCATTTT	CASSLNYRGHQPQHF
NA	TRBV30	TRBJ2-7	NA	TGTGCCTGGATCCCTGGCGAACCCCTAATCAAAACCTACGAGCAGTACTTC	CAWIPGEPLIKTYEQYF
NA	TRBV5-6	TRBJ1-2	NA	TGTGCCAGCAGCTTGCGGGGTTTAGCTAACTATGGCTACACCTTC	CASSLRGLANYGYTF
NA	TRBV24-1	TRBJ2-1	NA	TGTGCCACCAGTGATTCGCGATACAATGAGCAGTTCTTC	CATSDSRYNEQFF
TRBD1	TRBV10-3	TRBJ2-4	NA	TGTGCCATCAGTGACCACCGGGACAGAGAACCACTAGCCAAAAACATTCAGTACTTC	CAISDHRDREPLAKNIQYF
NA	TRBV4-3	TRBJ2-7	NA	TGCGCCAGCAGCCAAGACCGGGACTACGAGCAGTACTTC	CASSQDRDYEQYF
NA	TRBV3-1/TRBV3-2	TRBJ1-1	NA	TGTGCCAGCAGCCTGGGGGGAAAGGCTGAAGCTTTCTTT	CASSLGGKAEAFF
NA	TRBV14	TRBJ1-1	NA	TGTGCCAGCAGCCAATCTTCCGGAACCGAAGCTTTCTTT	CASSQSSGTEAFF
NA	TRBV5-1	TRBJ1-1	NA	TGCGCCAGCAGCTTCAACCCGGGGGGTAACACTGAAGCTTTCTTT	CASSFNPGGNTEAFF
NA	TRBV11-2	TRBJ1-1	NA	TGTGCCAGCAGCTTAAGACGGACTGAAGCTTTCTTT	CASSLRRTEAFF